The clone carrying this T cell receptor beta chain was seen a handful of times. Its antigen is still unknown. V shed 7 bases and J shed 4 bases, with 13 bases lying between them. This CDR3 spans 13 amino acids. TCRdb ran MiXCR on the reads and lists one entry per CDR3 protein. The table includes approximately 70,000 distinct CDR3 sequences, approximately 24% detected once. These data come from a study of T cell repertoires in cytomegalovirus infection. Input material: PBMCs, sequenced either directly or after in vitro stimulation (not recorded which). This sequence was found in a human donor in good health (CMV status not recorded). Some clones in this sample may be carry-over from other donors' samples. The V gene is TRBV12-3 or TRBV12-4, the J gene TRBJ1-1; D is unresolved. Written as DNA, the CDR3 is TGTGCCAGCACCCTAGGGTTGGCCACTGAAGCTTTCTTT. Translated, it gives CASTLGLATEAFF.